This T cell receptor beta chain was identified in a study of OX40 agonist ivuxolimab in advanced cancers. Findings and caveats of the study: Partial responders receiving 0.1-3.0 mg/kg showed among the lowest clonal expansion.

To note about this clone: Antigen unknown.

Germline V CDR1 and CDR2: LNHDA, SQIVND (reference sequence). There are 19 residues in the CDR3. With 3 bases clipped from V and 1 base from J, the junction kept 12 bases outside the gene matches. Assay: immunoSEQ multiplex PCR; the TCRdb copy retains only in-frame clones and omits some. The sample holds 90,000 to 100,000 clones; approximately 91% are singletons and the top ten take 0.82%. The chain combines TRBV19 with TRBJ2-4, with 10 bases fitting TRBD2. This TCR was sampled from an adult with an advanced solid tumor such as melanoma, head and neck, liver or kidney cancer. The source material was CD4+ or CD8+ T cells sorted from blood, sampled in a trial of the OX40 agonist ivuxolimab. DNA for the CDR3: TGTGCCAGTAGTATTGATTCCAGCGGGAGGGCCGGCGCCAAAAACATTCAGTACTTC. Its translation is CASSIDSSGRAGAKNIQYF.